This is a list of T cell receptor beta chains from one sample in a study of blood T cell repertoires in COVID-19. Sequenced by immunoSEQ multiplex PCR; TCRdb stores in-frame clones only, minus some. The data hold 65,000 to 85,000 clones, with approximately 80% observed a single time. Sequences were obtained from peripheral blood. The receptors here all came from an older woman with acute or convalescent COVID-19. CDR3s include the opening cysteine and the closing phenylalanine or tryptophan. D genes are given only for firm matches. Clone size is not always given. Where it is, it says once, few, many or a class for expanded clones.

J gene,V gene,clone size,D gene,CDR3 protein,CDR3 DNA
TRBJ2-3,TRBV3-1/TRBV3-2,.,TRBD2,CASSQEGRGNLDTQYF,TGTGCCAGCAGCCAAGAGGGGCGGGGGAACTTAGATACGCAGTATTTT
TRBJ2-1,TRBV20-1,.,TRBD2,CSASLAGSSNEQFF,TGCAGTGCTAGTCTAGCGGGGTCCTCTAATGAGCAGTTCTTC
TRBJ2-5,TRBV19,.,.,CASSIGGVQETQYF,TGTGCCAGTAGTATCGGGGGAGTGCAAGAGACCCAGTACTTC
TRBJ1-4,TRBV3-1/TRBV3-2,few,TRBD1,CASSQEGQRGEKLFF,TGTGCCAGCAGCCAAGAGGGACAGAGGGGAGAAAAACTGTTTTTT
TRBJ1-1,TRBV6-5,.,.,CASSYRLSNTEAFF,TGTGCCAGCAGTTACCGACTTTCGAACACTGAAGCTTTCTTT
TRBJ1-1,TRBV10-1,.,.,CASSIRGRTEAFF,TGCGCCAGCAGCATTCGGGGTCGGACTGAAGCTTTCTTT
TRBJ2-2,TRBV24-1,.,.,CATSDLSLGRGGELFF,TGTGCCACCAGTGATTTGTCTTTGGGGCGAGGCGGGGAGCTGTTTTTT
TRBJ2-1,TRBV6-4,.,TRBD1,CASSRTGYNEQFF,TGTGCCAGCAGTAGGACAGGGTACAATGAGCAGTTCTTC
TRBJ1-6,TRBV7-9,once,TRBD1,CASSLNGQGGSPLHF,TGTGCCAGCAGCCTAAACGGACAGGGAGGTTCACCCCTCCACTTT
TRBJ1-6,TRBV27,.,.,CASSLWGTSGGSPLHF,TGTGCCAGCAGTTTATGGGGGACATCAGGAGGTTCACCCCTCCACTTT
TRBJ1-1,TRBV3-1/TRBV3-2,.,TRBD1,CASSQGDRLNTEAFF,TGTGCCAGCAGCCAAGGGGACAGGCTAAACACTGAAGCTTTCTTT
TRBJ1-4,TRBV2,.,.,CASSEGETNEKLFF,TGTGCCAGCAGTGAAGGGGAGACTAATGAAAAACTGTTTTTT
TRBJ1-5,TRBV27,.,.,CASRGSGQISNQPQHF,TGTGCCAGCAGGGGGTCTGGACAGATTAGCAATCAGCCCCAGCATTTT
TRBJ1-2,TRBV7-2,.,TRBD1,CASSLDVGGRGGYTF,TGTGCCAGCAGCTTAGATGTAGGGGGCAGAGGGGGCTACACCTTC
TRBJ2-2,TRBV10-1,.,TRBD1,CASSSDRGKIGELFF,TGCGCCAGCAGTTCCGACAGGGGGAAGATCGGGGAGCTGTTTTTT
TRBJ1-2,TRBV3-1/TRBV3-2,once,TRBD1,CASSQDDFGRGHGYTF,TGTGCCAGCAGCCAAGATGATTTTGGCAGGGGGCATGGCTACACCTTC
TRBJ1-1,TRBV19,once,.,CASSLWVQAEAFF,TGTGCCAGTAGTCTCTGGGTACAGGCAGAAGCTTTCTTT
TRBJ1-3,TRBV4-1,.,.,CASSHFGYSSGNTIYF,TGCGCCAGCAGCCATTTTGGCTACAGCTCTGGAAACACCATATATTTT
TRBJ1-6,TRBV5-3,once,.,CARQLSSSYNSPLHF,TGTGCCAGACAGCTTTCTAGCTCCTATAATTCACCCCTCCACTTT
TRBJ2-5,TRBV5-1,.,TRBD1,CASSLGGTGAGSQETQYF,TGCGCCAGCAGCTTGGGGGGCACAGGGGCAGGGAGCCAAGAGACCCAGTACTTC
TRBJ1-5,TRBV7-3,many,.,CASSLAPDGNQPQHF,TGTGCCAGCAGCTTGGCACCCGATGGCAATCAGCCCCAGCATTTT
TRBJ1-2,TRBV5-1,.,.,CASSRQGGGWNYGYTF,TGCGCCAGCAGCCGACAAGGCGGGGGGTGGAACTATGGCTACACCTTC
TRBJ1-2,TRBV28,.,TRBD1,CASSLPRQGGGYTF,TGTGCCAGCAGCTTACCCCGACAGGGAGGAGGCTACACCTTC
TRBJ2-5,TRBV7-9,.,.,CASSLITRVYQETQYF,TGTGCCAGCAGCTTAATAACCAGGGTTTACCAAGAGACCCAGTACTTC
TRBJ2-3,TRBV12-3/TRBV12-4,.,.,CASRIADTQYF,TGTGCCAGCAGGATAGCAGATACGCAGTATTTT
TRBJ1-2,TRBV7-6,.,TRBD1,CASSLGGLVGYTF,TGTGCCAGCAGCCTAGGGGGCTTGGTTGGCTACACCTTC
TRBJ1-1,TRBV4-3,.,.,CASSQDPSRNTEAFF,TGCGCCAGCAGCCAAGATCCCTCGAGGAACACTGAAGCTTTCTTT
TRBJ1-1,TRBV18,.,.,CASSTGINTEAFF,TGTGCCAGCTCAACAGGGATTAACACTGAAGCTTTCTTT
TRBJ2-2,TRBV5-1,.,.,CASSSDTNTGELFF,TGCGCCAGCAGCTCGGACACGAACACCGGGGAGCTGTTTTTT
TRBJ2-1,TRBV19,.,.,CASSLDRSSYNEQFF,TGTGCCAGTAGCCTAGACCGGAGCTCCTACAATGAGCAGTTCTTC
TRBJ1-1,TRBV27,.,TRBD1,CASRDRTGGTEAFF,TGTGCCAGCAGAGACAGGACAGGGGGGACTGAAGCTTTCTTT
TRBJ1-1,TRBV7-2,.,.,CASSFSREGTEAFF,TGTGCCAGCAGCTTTAGCCGGGAGGGGACTGAAGCTTTCTTT
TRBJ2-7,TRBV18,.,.,CASSLSGPGEQYF,TGTGCCAGCTCGCTCTCTGGCCCGGGGGAGCAGTACTTC
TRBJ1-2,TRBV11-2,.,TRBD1,CASSPGQGISGYTF,TGTGCCAGCAGCCCGGGACAGGGTATTTCTGGCTACACCTTC
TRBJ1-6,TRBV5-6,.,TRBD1,CASSLGAGGNSPLHF,TGTGCCAGCAGCTTGGGTGCAGGGGGAAATTCACCCCTCCACTTT